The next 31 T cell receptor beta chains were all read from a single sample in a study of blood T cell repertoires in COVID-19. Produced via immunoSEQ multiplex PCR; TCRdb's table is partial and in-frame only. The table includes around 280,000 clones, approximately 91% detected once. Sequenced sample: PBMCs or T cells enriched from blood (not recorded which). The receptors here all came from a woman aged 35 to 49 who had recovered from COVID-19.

The CDR3 region is CASSVDATGTGELFF. In nucleotides, the CDR3 is TGTGCCAGCAGCGTCGATGCGACAGGAACCGGGGAGCTGTTTTTT. The chain recombines TRBV9 with TRBJ2-2, with a tentative D call TRBD1 (6 bases). V gave up 2 bases and J gave up 5 bases, with 13 bases separating them. Germline CDR1 reads SGDLS; CDR2 reads YYNGEE. The CDR3 totals 15 residues.

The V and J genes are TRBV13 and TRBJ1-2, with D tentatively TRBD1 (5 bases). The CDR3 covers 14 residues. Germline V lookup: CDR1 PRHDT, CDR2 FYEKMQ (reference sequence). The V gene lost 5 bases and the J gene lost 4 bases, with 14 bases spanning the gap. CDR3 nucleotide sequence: TGTGCCAGCAGCCCGCTCGGGGGTACCTATGGCTACACCTTC. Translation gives CASSPLGGTYGYTF.

The CDR3 loop is CASTPLVGGEQFF. The CDR3 region has the DNA TGTGCCAGCACCCCCCTCGTAGGGGGTGAGCAGTTCTTC. V gene TRBV5-8 combines with J gene TRBJ2-1; possibly TRBD1 for D (6 bases). V gave up 6 bases and J gave up 9 bases, with 16 bases separating them. The CDR3 runs to 13 residues. The V gene's germline CDR1 is SGHTS and CDR2 YDEGEE.

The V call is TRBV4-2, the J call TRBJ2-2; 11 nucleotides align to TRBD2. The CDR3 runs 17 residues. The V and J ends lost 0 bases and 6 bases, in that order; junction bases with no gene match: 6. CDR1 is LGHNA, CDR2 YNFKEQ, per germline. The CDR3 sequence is CASSQDYGSGRAGELFF. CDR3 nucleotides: TGTGCCAGCAGCCAAGATTACGGTAGCGGGAGGGCCGGGGAGCTGTTTTTT.

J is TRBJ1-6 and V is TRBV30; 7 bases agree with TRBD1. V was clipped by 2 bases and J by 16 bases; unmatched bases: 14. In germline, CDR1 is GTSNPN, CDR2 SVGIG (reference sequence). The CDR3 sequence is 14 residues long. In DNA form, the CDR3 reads TGTGCCTGGAGTAAGTCGCGGGGACAGTCGAGGCTCCACTTT. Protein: CAWSKSRGQSRLHF.

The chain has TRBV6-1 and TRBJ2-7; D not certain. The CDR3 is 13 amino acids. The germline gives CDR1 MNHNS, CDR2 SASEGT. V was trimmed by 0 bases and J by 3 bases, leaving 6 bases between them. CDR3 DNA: TGTGCCAGCAGTGAAGCCAGTCTCTACGAGCAGTACTTC. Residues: CASSEASLYEQYF.

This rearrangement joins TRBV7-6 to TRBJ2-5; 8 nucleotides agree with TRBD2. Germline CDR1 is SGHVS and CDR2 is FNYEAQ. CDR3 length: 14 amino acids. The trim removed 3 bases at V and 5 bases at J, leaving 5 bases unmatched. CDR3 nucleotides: TGTGCCAGCAGCTTCAGCGGGAGAGGCGAGACCCAGTACTTC. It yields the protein CASSFSGRGETQYF.

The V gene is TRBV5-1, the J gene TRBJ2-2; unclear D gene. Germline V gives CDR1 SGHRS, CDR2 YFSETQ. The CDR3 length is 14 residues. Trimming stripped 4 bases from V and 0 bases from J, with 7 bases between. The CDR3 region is CASSLSTNTGELFF. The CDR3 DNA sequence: TGCGCCAGCAGCCTAAGCACGAACACCGGGGAGCTGTTTTTT.

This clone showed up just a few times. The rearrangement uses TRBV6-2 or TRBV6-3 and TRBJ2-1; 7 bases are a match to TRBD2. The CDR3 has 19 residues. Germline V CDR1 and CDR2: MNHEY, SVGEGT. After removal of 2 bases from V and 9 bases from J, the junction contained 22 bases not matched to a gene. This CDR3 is CASSYRKGGGLTPRGEQFF. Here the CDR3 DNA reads TGTGCCAGCAGTTACCGAAAAGGCGGGGGACTCACCCCTCGCGGTGAGCAGTTCTTC.

The CDR3 DNA sequence: TGTGCCAGCAGTTACGGGGGGGCCACCGGGGAGCTGTTTTTT. Protein product: CASSYGGATGELFF. The gene calls are TRBV6-2 or TRBV6-3 and TRBJ2-2; TRBD2 might be the D (7 bases). V shed 2 bases and J shed 4 bases, with 8 bases lying between them. Germline V gene data show CDR1 as MNHEY and CDR2 as SVGEGT. This CDR3 is built from 14 residues.

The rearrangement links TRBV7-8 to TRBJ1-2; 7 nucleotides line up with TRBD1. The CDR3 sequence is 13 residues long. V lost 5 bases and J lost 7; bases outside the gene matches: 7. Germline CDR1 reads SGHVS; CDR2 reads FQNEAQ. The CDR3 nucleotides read TGTGCCAGCAGCCCCCGGGACAGTGCTGGCTACACCTTC. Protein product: CASSPRDSAGYTF.

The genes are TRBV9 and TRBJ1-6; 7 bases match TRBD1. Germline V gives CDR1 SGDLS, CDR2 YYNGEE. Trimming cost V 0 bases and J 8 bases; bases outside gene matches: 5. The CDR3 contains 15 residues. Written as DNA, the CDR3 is TGTGCCAGCAGCGTAGTGGGGGACAGTTATTCACCCCTCCACTTT. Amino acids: CASSVVGDSYSPLHF.

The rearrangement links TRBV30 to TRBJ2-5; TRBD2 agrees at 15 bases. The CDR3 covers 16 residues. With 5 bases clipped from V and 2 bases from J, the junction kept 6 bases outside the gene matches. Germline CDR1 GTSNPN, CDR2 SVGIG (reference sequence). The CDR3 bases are TGTGCCTGGTCCCAGGGACTAGCGGGGGGACAAGAGACCCAGTACTTC. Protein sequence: CAWSQGLAGGQETQYF.

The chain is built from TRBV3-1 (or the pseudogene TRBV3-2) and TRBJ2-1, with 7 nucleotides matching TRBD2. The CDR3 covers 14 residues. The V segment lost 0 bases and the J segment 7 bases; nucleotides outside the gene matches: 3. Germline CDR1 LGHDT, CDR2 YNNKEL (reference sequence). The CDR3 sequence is CASSQDREGNEQFF. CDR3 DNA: TGTGCCAGCAGCCAAGATAGGGAGGGGAATGAGCAGTTCTTC.

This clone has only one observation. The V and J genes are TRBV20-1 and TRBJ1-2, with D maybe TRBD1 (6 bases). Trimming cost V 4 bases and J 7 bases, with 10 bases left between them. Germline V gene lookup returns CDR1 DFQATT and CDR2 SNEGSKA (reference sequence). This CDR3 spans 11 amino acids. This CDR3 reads CSATNRVGYTF. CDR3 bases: TGCAGTGCTACTAACAGGGTTGGCTACACCTTC.

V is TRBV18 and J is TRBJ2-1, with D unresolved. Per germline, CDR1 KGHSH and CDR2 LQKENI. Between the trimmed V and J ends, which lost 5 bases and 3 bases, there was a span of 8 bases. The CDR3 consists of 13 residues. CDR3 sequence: CASSSVYYNEQFF. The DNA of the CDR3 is TGTGCCAGCTCATCAGTATACTACAATGAGCAGTTCTTC.

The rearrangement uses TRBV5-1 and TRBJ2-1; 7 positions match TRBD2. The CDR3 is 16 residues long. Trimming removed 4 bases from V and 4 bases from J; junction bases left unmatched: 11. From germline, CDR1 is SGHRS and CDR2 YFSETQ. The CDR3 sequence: CASSLDGASGYNEQFF. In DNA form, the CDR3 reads TGCGCCAGCAGCCTGGATGGGGCTAGCGGATACAATGAGCAGTTCTTC.

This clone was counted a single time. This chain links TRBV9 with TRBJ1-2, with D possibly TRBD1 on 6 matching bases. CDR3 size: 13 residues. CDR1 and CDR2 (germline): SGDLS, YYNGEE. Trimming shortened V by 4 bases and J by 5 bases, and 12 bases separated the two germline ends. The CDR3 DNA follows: TGTGCCAGCAGCCCGGACAGTAATTATGGCTACACCTTC. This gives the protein CASSPDSNYGYTF. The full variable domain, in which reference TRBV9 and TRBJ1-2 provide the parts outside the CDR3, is DSGVTQTPKHLITATGQRVTLRCSPRSGDLSVYWYQQSLDQGLQFLIQYYNGEERAKGNILERFSAQQFPDLHSELNLSSLELGDSALYFCASSPDSNYGYTFGSGTRLTVV.

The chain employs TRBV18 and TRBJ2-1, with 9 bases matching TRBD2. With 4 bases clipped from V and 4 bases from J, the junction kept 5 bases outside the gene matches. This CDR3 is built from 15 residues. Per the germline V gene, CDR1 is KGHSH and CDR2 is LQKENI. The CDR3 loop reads CASSLSGSGYNEQFF. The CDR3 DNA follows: TGTGCCAGCTCACTTAGCGGGAGCGGTTACAATGAGCAGTTCTTC.

In DNA, the CDR3 is TGCGCCAGCAGCCAAGCAGGAGGGGGACAGGTTAATCGGGGCTACACCTTC. Amino acid sequence: CASSQAGGGQVNRGYTF. The rearrangement uses TRBV4-1 and TRBJ1-2, with 8 bases lining up with TRBD1. Germline V gives CDR1 MGHRA, CDR2 YSYEKL. J lost 8 bases, V lost 1 base, and 15 bases had no gene match. The CDR3 length is 17 residues.

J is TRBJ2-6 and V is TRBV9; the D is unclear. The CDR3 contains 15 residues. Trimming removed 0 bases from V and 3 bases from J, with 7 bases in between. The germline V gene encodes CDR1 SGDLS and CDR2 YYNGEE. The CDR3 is CASSVGGNGANVLTF. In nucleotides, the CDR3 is TGTGCCAGCAGCGTAGGAGGTAATGGGGCCAACGTCCTGACTTTC.

DNA for the CDR3: TGTGCCACCTCGGTTAAGCGGGAGAATGTCTCAGATACGCAGTATTTT. This encodes CATSVKRENVSDTQYF. This chain connects TRBV24-1 to TRBJ2-3, with TRBD2 identical over 8 bases. The CDR3 contains 16 residues. CDR1 and CDR2 (germline): KGHDR, SFDVKD. After removal of 9 bases from V and 4 bases from J, the junction contained 14 bases not matched to a gene.

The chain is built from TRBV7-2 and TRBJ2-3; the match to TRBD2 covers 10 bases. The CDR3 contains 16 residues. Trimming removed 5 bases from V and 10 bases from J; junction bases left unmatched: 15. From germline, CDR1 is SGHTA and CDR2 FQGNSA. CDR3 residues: CASSPRSQAGGGAQYF. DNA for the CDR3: TGTGCCAGCAGCCCGAGGTCCCAAGCGGGAGGGGGGGCGCAGTATTTT.

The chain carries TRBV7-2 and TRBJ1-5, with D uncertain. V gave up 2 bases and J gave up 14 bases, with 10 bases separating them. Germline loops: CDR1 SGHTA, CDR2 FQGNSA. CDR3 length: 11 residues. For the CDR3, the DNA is TGTGCCAGCAGCTTACGAGGGCAAGAGCATTTT. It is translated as CASSLRGQEHF.

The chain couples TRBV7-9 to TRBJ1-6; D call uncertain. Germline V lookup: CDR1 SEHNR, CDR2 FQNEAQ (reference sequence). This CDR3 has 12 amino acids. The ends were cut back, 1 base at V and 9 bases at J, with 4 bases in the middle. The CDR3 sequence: CASSLESSPLHF. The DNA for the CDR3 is TGTGCCAGCAGCTTAGAGAGTTCACCCCTCCACTTT.

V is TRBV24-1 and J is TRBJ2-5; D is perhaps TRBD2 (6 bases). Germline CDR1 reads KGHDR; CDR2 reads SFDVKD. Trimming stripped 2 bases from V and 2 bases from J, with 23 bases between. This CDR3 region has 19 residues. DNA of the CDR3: TGTGCCACCAGTGATTCAGGTTCCTCGCGGGACGGAAAACAAGAGACCCAGTACTTC. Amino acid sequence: CATSDSGSSRDGKQETQYF.

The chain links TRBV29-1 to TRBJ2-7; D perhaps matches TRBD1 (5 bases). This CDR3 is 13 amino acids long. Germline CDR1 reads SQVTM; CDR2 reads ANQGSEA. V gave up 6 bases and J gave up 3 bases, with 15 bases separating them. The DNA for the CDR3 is TGCAGCGTCAAAGGGCGGACAAACTACGAGCAGTACTTC. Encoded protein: CSVKGRTNYEQYF.

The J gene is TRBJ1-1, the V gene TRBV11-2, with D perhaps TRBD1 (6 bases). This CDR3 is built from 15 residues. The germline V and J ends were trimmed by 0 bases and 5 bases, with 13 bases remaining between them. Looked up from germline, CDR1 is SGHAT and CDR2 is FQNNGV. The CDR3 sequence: CASSLDDRRGTEAFF. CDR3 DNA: TGTGCCAGCAGCTTAGATGACAGGCGAGGGACTGAAGCTTTCTTT. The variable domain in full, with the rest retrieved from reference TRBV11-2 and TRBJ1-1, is EAGVAQSPRYKIIEKRQSVAFWCNPISGHATLYWYQQILGQGPKLLIQFQNNGVVDDSQLPKDRFSAERLKGVDSTLKIQPAKLEDSAVYLCASSLDDRRGTEAFFGQGTRLTVV.

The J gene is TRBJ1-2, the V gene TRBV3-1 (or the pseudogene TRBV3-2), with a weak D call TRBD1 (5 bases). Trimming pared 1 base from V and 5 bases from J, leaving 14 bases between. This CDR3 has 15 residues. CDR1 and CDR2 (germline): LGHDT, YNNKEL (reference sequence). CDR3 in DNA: TGTGCCAGCAGCCAAGTAGGCCTGGGACTTTATGGCTACACCTTC. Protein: CASSQVGLGLYGYTF.

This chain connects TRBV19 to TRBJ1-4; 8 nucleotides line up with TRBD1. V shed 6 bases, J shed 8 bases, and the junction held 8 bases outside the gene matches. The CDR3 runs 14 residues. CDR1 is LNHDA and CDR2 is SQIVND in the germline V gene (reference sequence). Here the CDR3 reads CASRATGTGEKLFF. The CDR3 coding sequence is TGTGCCAGTAGAGCGACCGGGACAGGAGAAAAACTGTTTTTT.

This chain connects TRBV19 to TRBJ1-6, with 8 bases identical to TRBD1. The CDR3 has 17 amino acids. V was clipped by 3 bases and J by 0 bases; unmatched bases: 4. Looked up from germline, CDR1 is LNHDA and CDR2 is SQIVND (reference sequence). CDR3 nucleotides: TGTGCCAGTAGTATGGGACAGGCGAGCTCCTATAATTCACCCCTCCACTTT. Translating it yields CASSMGQASSYNSPLHF.